The 4 T cell receptor beta chains presented below share a single source sample, sequenced in a study of OX40 agonist ivuxolimab in advanced cancers. Some clones are missing from TCRdb's copy, which holds only in-frame ones; the method was immunoSEQ multiplex PCR. The data show approximately 35,000 clones, with approximately 80% seen just once and about 10% held by the top ten. Specimen: CD4+ or CD8+ T cells sorted from blood, collected in a trial of the OX40 agonist ivuxolimab. The receptors derive from an adult with an advanced solid tumor such as melanoma, head and neck, liver or kidney cancer.

The J gene is TRBJ1-2, the V gene TRBV6-5; 8 nucleotides match TRBD1. Germline V CDR1 and CDR2: MNHEY, SVGAGI. J was trimmed by 8 bases and V by 2 bases; bases with no gene match: 1. This CDR3 has 12 amino acids. CDR3 nucleotide sequence: TGTGCCAGCAGTTACCGACAGGGGGGCTACACCTTC. It translates to CASSYRQGGYTF.

V is TRBV4-1 and J is TRBJ1-4, with a weak D call TRBD1 (6 bases). Germline lookup yields CDR1 MGHRA and CDR2 YSYEKL. V lost 4 bases and J 8 bases, leaving 14 bases between the germline ends. The CDR3 sequence is 14 residues long. The CDR3 loop is CASSLWVQGEKLFF. CDR3 DNA: TGCGCCAGCAGCCTGTGGGTTCAGGGGGAAAAACTGTTTTTT.

The chain couples TRBV7-2 to TRBJ2-5; no definite D call. The germline gives CDR1 SGHTA, CDR2 FQGNSA. The CDR3 spans 14 residues. The V end was cut by 1 base, the J end by 7 bases, with 13 bases between. The CDR3 is CASSLEPPHGTQYF. For the CDR3, the DNA is TGTGCCAGCAGCTTAGAGCCACCCCACGGGACCCAGTACTTC. Combining the CDR3 with reference TRBV7-2 and TRBJ2-5 gives the whole variable domain GAGVSQSPSNKVTEKGKDVELRCDPISGHTALYWYRQSLGQGLEFLIYFQGNSAPDKSGLPSDRFSAERTGGSVSTLTIQRTQQEDSAVYLCASSLEPPHGTQYFGPGTRLLVL.

The chain links TRBV6-5 to TRBJ1-4; the D gene is possibly TRBD1 (5 bases). CDR3 length: 13 residues. The germline gives CDR1 MNHEY, CDR2 SVGAGI. CDR3 amino acids: CGTRGGTNEKLFF. The CDR3 DNA reads as TGTGGGACAAGGGGCGGAACTAATGAAAAACTGTTTTTT.